This T cell receptor beta chain was identified during a study of control samples from healthy donors and cancer patients. This CDR3 is built from 14 residues. V dropped 5 bases and J dropped 0; count of bases not matched to a gene: 4. Germline values: CDR1 SQVTM, CDR2 ANQGSEA. Sequenced by immunoSEQ multiplex PCR; TCRdb stores in-frame clones only, minus some. The data contain some 120,000 clones, about 89% of them singletons. This TCR was sampled from a man in his 60s in good health. Sequencing was performed on blood. This chain links TRBV29-1 with TRBJ1-5; 7 bases map to TRBD1. The CDR3 DNA reads TGCAGCGTTCAACAGGGGAGTAGCAATCAGCCCCAGCATTTT. Its translation: CSVQQGSSNQPQHF.